These 6 T cell receptor beta chains were sequenced from one sample in a study of siplizumab effects on memory and regulatory T cells. The antigens these receptors bind are not known. Some clones are missing from TCRdb's copy, which holds only in-frame ones; the method was immunoSEQ multiplex PCR. The sample has over 14,000 clones; around 49% are singletons. Coculturing at 37°C lasted around 6 days for the mixed lymphocyte reaction cells. The sample taken for sequencing was CFSE-low (dividing) CD4+ T cells sorted from an allogeneic mixed lymphocyte reaction. These receptors came from a human donor in good health; the cells came from an allogeneic mixed lymphocyte reaction.

The rearrangement uses TRBV5-6 and TRBJ2-1, with unresolved D. CDR3 length equals 13 residues. Germline CDR1 SGHDT, CDR2 YYEEEE. Trimming shortened V by 2 bases and J by 0 bases, and 3 bases separated the two germline ends. The CDR3 spells CASSLYSYNEQFF. CDR3 nucleotide sequence: TGTGCCAGCAGCTTATACTCCTACAATGAGCAGTTCTTC.

This clone was seen a few times. One end of the junction does not line up with germline, which may come from a read error. J is TRBJ2-2 and V is TRBV5-3; tentatively, D is TRBD1 or TRBD2 (5 bases each). TRBV5-3 is annotated as an ORF whose role is uncertain. This CDR3 has 15 residues. Here the CDR3 reads CASSLDSGTGGELFF. CDR3 sequence (DNA): TGTGCCAGCAGCTTAGATAGTGGGACGGGCGGGGAGCTGTTTTTT.

This chain links TRBV5-6 with TRBJ1-2, with D uncertain. V was clipped by 5 bases and J by 3 bases, with 5 bases between them. The CDR3 covers 11 residues. CDR1 is SGHDT and CDR2 is YYEEEE in the germline V gene. CDR3 sequence: CASSRHYGYTF. For the CDR3, the DNA is TGTGCCAGCAGTCGACACTATGGCTACACCTTC.

The rearrangement joins TRBV11-2 to TRBJ2-5; D possibly corresponds to TRBD2 (5 bases). The J call could be wrong; TRBJ2-7 is a better fit for the DNA end. This CDR3 is 15 amino acids long. Germline V gene lookup returns CDR1 SGHAT and CDR2 FQNNGV. CDR3 sequence (DNA): TGTGCCAGCAGCTTAGAAACGGGGAGCTCCTACGAGCAGTACTTC. Its translation: CASSLETGSSYEQYF.

This clone counts as medium-sized (0.01 to 0.1%). The chain links TRBV2 to TRBJ1-2; D remains unclear. Trimming removed 1 base from V and 4 bases from J, with 4 bases in between. The CDR3 sequence is 12 residues long. Per the germline V gene, CDR1 is SNHLY and CDR2 is FYNNEI. CDR3 loop: CASSEVGYGYTF. The CDR3 bases are TGTGCCAGCAGTGAAGTAGGCTATGGCTACACCTTC.

The chain combines TRBV2 with TRBJ1-4; D gene unclear. Germline values: CDR1 SNHLY, CDR2 FYNNEI. CDR3 length: 15 amino acids. Trimming removed 2 bases from V and 6 bases from J, with 13 bases in between. The CDR3 DNA is TGTGCCAGCAGTGAAACGGGGATGGTTGATGAAAAACTGTTTTTT. As protein: CASSETGMVDEKLFF.